A single sample gave rise to the 30 T cell receptor beta chains below, sequenced in a study of CD8 T cells in Susac syndrome. Random hexamers served to reverse transcribe roughly 0.45 to 1 ug RNA. TCRdb fed the immunoSEQ multiplex PCR reads into MiXCR, producing one record per CDR3 protein. The sample lists 90,000 to 110,000 distinct CDR3 sequences, 95% to 98% occurring once. The material sequenced was CD4+ T cells from PBMCs. These TCRs come from a human donor in good health.

V and J are TRBV7-2 and TRBJ2-7; D gene unclear. With 3 bases removed from V and 7 bases from J, the gap between germline ends came to 13 bases. Germline V CDR1 and CDR2: SGHTA, FQGNSA. The CDR3 sequence is 13 residues long. The CDR3 sequence: CASSFDPAWEQYF. The CDR3 nucleotides are TGTGCCAGCAGCTTTGACCCGGCTTGGGAGCAGTACTTC.

The CDR3: CASSQVLDGHAHTEAFF. As DNA, the CDR3 is TGCGCCAGCAGCCAAGTCCTAGACGGCCATGCGCACACTGAAGCTTTCTTT. The rearrangement joins TRBV4-3 to TRBJ1-1; D uncertain. Deletions cut 1 base from V and 3 bases from J, with 18 bases between. CDR1 is LGHNA and CDR2 is YSLEER in the germline V gene. The CDR3 is made up of 17 amino acids.

The chain has TRBV7-2 and TRBJ2-1; D not resolved. Germline values: CDR1 SGHTA, CDR2 FQGNSA. CDR3 length equals 13 residues. Between the trimmed V and J ends, which lost 5 bases and 7 bases, there was a span of 12 bases. The chain's CDR3 is CASSRRRENEQFF. CDR3 coding DNA: TGTGCCAGCAGCAGAAGACGCGAGAATGAGCAGTTCTTC.

This chain links TRBV12-3 or TRBV12-4 with TRBJ1-5; D is uncertain. V lost 6 bases and J 4 bases, leaving 13 bases between the germline ends. The CDR3 runs 14 residues. The CDR3, as DNA: TGTGCCAGCAGGACCGAGGGAGGGAATCAGCCCCAGCATTTT. It is translated as CASRTEGGNQPQHF.

The J gene is TRBJ2-2, the V gene TRBV11-2; 8 bases map to TRBD1. Germline loops: CDR1 SGHAT, CDR2 FQNNGV. The V segment lost 1 base and the J segment 1 base; nucleotides outside the gene matches: 5. CDR3 length: 17 residues. The CDR3 DNA reads TGTGCCAGCAGCTTAGGCACCGGGACAGGGAACACCGGGGAGCTGTTTTTT. It is translated as CASSLGTGTGNTGELFF. The complete variable domain, with remaining parts taken from reference TRBV11-2 and TRBJ2-2, reads EAGVAQSPRYKIIEKRQSVAFWCNPISGHATLYWYQQILGQGPKLLIQFQNNGVVDDSQLPKDRFSAERLKGVDSTLKIQPAKLEDSAVYLCASSLGTGTGNTGELFFGEGSRLTVL.

This CDR3 is CASSFPTQQGGYTF. The CDR3 DNA reads TGTGCCAGCAGTTTTCCCACCCAGCAAGGTGGCTACACCTTC. J is TRBJ1-2 and V is TRBV12-3 or TRBV12-4; D remains ambiguous. Trimming removed 3 bases from V and 7 bases from J, with 15 bases in between. CDR3 length: 14 residues.

The genes are TRBV9 and TRBJ1-1; no clear D. Germline assignment: CDR1 SGDLS and CDR2 YYNGEE. The germline V and J ends were trimmed by 4 bases and 5 bases, with 18 bases remaining between them. This CDR3 has 15 residues. The CDR3, as DNA: TGTGCCAGCAGCCCAACTTCCGAGGATTGGACTGAAGCTTTCTTT. Translated, it gives CASSPTSEDWTEAFF.

The V call is TRBV5-1, the J call TRBJ1-5, with 7 nucleotides matching TRBD1. With 5 bases clipped from V and 4 bases from J, the junction kept 6 bases outside the gene matches. Germline values: CDR1 SGHRS, CDR2 YFSETQ. The CDR3 extends over 14 amino acids. The CDR3 nucleotides are TGCGCCAGCAGTGCGACAGGGCAGAATCAGCCCCAGCATTTT. It is translated as CASSATGQNQPQHF.

The chain joins TRBV6-5 to TRBJ2-3, with a possible D match to TRBD1 (6 bases). V shed 5 bases and J shed 1 base, with 19 bases lying between them. The CDR3 loop spans 17 amino acids. Germline V CDR1 and CDR2: MNHEY, SVGAGI. DNA for the CDR3: TGTGCCAGCAGTCTACGCTCCCCAGGGGTCCGCACAGATACGCAGTATTTT. The encoded protein is CASSLRSPGVRTDTQYF.

This chain connects TRBV6-2 or TRBV6-3 to TRBJ2-6, with D possibly matching TRBD2 (5 bases). Trimming removed 7 bases from V and 1 base from J, with 14 bases in between. CDR1 and CDR2 (germline): MNHEY, SVGEGT. The CDR3 loop spans 16 amino acids. Here the CDR3 DNA reads TGTGCCAGCAAATGGACGGGCGGGTCTGGGGCCAACGTCCTGACTTTC. Translation: CASKWTGGSGANVLTF.

The rearrangement joins TRBV3-1 to TRBJ1-2; D gene uncertain. With 10 bases removed from V and 2 bases from J, the gap between germline ends came to 11 bases. The CDR3 is made up of 12 amino acids. Germline V gene lookup returns CDR1 LGHDT and CDR2 YNNKEL (reference sequence). The CDR3 DNA reads as TGTGCCACCCCGGCGGCGAACTATGGCTACACCTTC. As protein: CATPAANYGYTF.

The rearrangement uses TRBV23-1 and TRBJ1-1; 12 nucleotides align to TRBD1. TRBV23-1 is treated as an ORF (open reading frame) with a function not yet certain. V was clipped by 6 bases and J by 0 bases; unmatched bases: 11. The CDR3 covers 18 residues. CDR3 loop: CASSLRDRGPDLNTEAFF. CDR3 coding DNA: TGCGCCAGCAGCCTCAGGGACAGGGGGCCGGACTTGAACACTGAAGCTTTCTTT.

V usage is TRBV3-1 and J usage is TRBJ2-2; D is undetermined. The CDR3 is 14 amino acids. V was cut by 1 base and J by 4 bases, with 7 bases left in between. The V gene's germline CDR1 is LGHDT and CDR2 YNNKEL (reference sequence). The CDR3 coding sequence is TGTGCCAGCAGCCAAGTTCCCGGCACCGGGGAGCTGTTTTTT. Its protein product is CASSQVPGTGELFF.

The V gene is TRBV24-1, the J gene TRBJ2-5; D unclear. Germline CDR1 is KGHDR and CDR2 is SFDVKD. V shed 4 bases and J shed 2 bases, with 10 bases lying between them. The CDR3 is made up of 14 amino acids. The chain's CDR3 is CATSDKGWQETQYF. The CDR3 DNA reads as TGTGCCACCAGTGACAAGGGATGGCAAGAGACCCAGTACTTC.

This chain links TRBV2 with TRBJ2-5; D might be TRBD1 or TRBD2, each matching 5 bases. Germline CDR1 SNHLY, CDR2 FYNNEI. The length of the CDR3 is 15 residues. The germline V and J ends were trimmed by 6 bases and 5 bases, with 19 bases remaining between them. The CDR3 DNA reads TGTGCCAGCAGCCGGGCAGGGACGAGGGTGGAGACCCAGTACTTC. Protein product: CASSRAGTRVETQYF.

V and J are TRBV11-2 and TRBJ2-7; 8 positions agree with TRBD1. The J segment lost 3 bases and the V segment lost 5 bases, leaving 9 bases of the junction unmatched. The CDR3 contains 15 residues. CDR1 and CDR2 (germline): SGHAT, FQNNGV. The CDR3 loop is CASSPRDRRYYEQYF. CDR3 in DNA: TGTGCCAGCAGCCCGCGGGACAGGCGTTACTACGAGCAGTACTTC.

The table lists this clonotype with a few counts. V gene TRBV14 combines with J gene TRBJ2-7; a weak D match, TRBD2 (5 bases). Looked up from germline, CDR1 is SGHDN and CDR2 is FVKESK. The CDR3 has 16 amino acids. Trimming stripped 0 bases from V and 4 bases from J, with 16 bases between. CDR3 residues: CASSQDMGEGVYEQYF. CDR3 bases: TGTGCCAGCAGCCAAGATATGGGAGAAGGAGTGTACGAGCAGTACTTC.

The chain has TRBV2 and TRBJ2-3; D gene uncertain. V was pared by 8 bases and J by 0 bases, with 12 bases between. CDR3 length: 14 residues. Germline CDR1 is SNHLY and CDR2 is FYNNEI. The CDR3 loop reads CASGKTLSTDTQYF. The CDR3 region has the DNA TGTGCCAGCGGGAAGACACTTAGCACAGATACGCAGTATTTT.

The V gene is TRBV15, the J gene TRBJ2-7, with D unresolved. Germline assignment: CDR1 LNHNV and CDR2 YYDKDF (reference sequence). The ends were cut back, 0 bases at V and 0 bases at J, with 6 bases in the middle. This CDR3 has 14 amino acids. The CDR3 DNA follows: TGTGCCACCAGCAGAGAGGCGAGCTCCTACGAGCAGTACTTC. Its translation: CATSREASSYEQYF. The full variable domain, completed using reference TRBV15 and TRBJ2-7, is DAMVIQNPRYQVTQFGKPVTLSCSQTLNHNVMYWYQQKSSQAPKLLFHYYDKDFNNEADTPDNFQSRRPNTSFCFLDIRSPGLGDTAMYLCATSREASSYEQYFGPGTRLTVT.

The chain is built from TRBV28 and TRBJ2-1; D unclear. This CDR3 comprises 11 residues. Germline loops: CDR1 MDHEN, CDR2 SYDVKM. Trimming cost V 4 bases and J 10 bases, with 8 bases left between them. DNA of the CDR3: TGTGCCAGCAGTTCGAACAGAGAGCAGTTCTTC. It yields the protein CASSSNREQFF.

The V call is TRBV5-6, the J call TRBJ2-7, with no clear D. Trimming pared 2 bases from V and 2 bases from J, leaving 8 bases between. CDR3 length: 13 residues. Germline-derived CDR1 and CDR2 are SGHDT and YYEEEE. CDR3 amino acids: CASSLGEAYEQYF. The CDR3 region has the DNA TGTGCCAGCAGCTTAGGCGAAGCCTACGAGCAGTACTTC.

The chain is built from TRBV28 and TRBJ1-4; D not certain. Trimming stripped 8 bases from V and 6 bases from J, with 16 bases between. The CDR3 consists of 14 residues. Per the germline V gene, CDR1 is MDHEN and CDR2 is SYDVKM. CDR3 residues: CASSHKEWDEKLFF. The CDR3 bases are TGTGCCAGCTCCCATAAGGAGTGGGATGAAAAACTGTTTTTT.

This chain joins TRBV6-2 or TRBV6-3 and TRBJ2-1, with D unresolved. Germline V gene sequence: CDR1 MNHEY, CDR2 SVGEGT. The CDR3 covers 17 residues. The V end was cut by 6 bases, the J end by 4 bases, with 22 bases between. In DNA form, the CDR3 reads TGTGCCAGCAGCCCAGACTCGGGTCGTGTGGGGTACAATGAGCAGTTCTTC. It is translated as CASSPDSGRVGYNEQFF.

Only one count was recorded for this clonotype. This chain joins TRBV7-8 and TRBJ2-7; 9 bases fit TRBD1. The CDR3 sequence is 13 residues long. The J segment lost 10 bases and the V segment lost 5 bases, leaving 9 bases of the junction unmatched. The germline V gene encodes CDR1 SGHVS and CDR2 FQNEAQ. The CDR3 DNA reads TGTGCCAGCAGCCCAGATATGGGACAGGGCCAGTACTTC. It yields the protein CASSPDMGQGQYF.

The chain recombines TRBV20-1 with TRBJ1-2; no firm D call. The V and J ends lost 3 bases and 2 bases respectively, with 10 bases between them. CDR1 is DFQATT, CDR2 SNEGSKA, per germline (reference sequence). The CDR3 runs to 13 residues. CDR3 nucleotide sequence: TGCAGTGCTAGTGTAGACGGCAACTATGGCTACACCTTC. This sequence encodes CSASVDGNYGYTF.

This clonotype is a singleton in its sample. This sequence joins TRBV6-5 and TRBJ2-7; 11 positions agree with TRBD2. The junction had 8 bases not matched to a gene; V was cut back by 7 bases and J by 6 bases. Looked up from germline, CDR1 is MNHEY and CDR2 is SVGAGI. The CDR3 is 14 amino acids. The CDR3 nucleotides are TGTGCCAGCACTAAACTAGCGGGAGATACCGAGCAGTACTTC. This encodes CASTKLAGDTEQYF.

In this sample, this clonotype turned up once. The chain recombines TRBV20-1 with TRBJ2-5; D is uncertain. Germline V gives CDR1 DFQATT, CDR2 SNEGSKA (reference sequence). V was cut by 3 bases and J by 0 bases, with 11 bases left in between. The CDR3 is 14 residues long. CDR3 in DNA: TGCAGTGCTAGCCCTGGCGCCGACCAAGAGACCCAGTACTTC. Translated: CSASPGADQETQYF.

This chain joins TRBV18 and TRBJ2-7; D assignment may be TRBD1 or TRBD2 (5 bases each). The CDR3 is 17 residues long. Between the trimmed V and J ends, which lost 0 bases and 0 bases, there was a span of 15 bases. Germline V gene sequence: CDR1 KGHSH, CDR2 LQKENI. The DNA for the CDR3 is TGTGCCAGCTCACCACCTGGAGGTAAACAGGACTCCTACGAGCAGTACTTC. The encoded protein is CASSPPGGKQDSYEQYF.

The chain couples TRBV23-1 to TRBJ2-2, with D unresolved. TRBV23-1 belongs to the ORF category, with a function that is uncertain. The CDR3 has 12 amino acids. V was clipped by 2 bases and J by 10 bases, with 8 bases between them. Written as DNA, the CDR3 is TGCGCCAGCAGTCAAGTAATTGAGGAGCTGTTTTTT. It yields the protein CASSQVIEELFF.

The chain carries TRBV3-1 and TRBJ1-6; the match to TRBD1 covers 7 bases. Germline V lookup: CDR1 LGHDT, CDR2 YNNKEL (reference sequence). CDR3 length: 15 residues. The V gene end was trimmed by 4 bases and the J gene end by 10 bases; junction bases not matched to a gene: 10. CDR3 sequence: CASSRKGASGSPLHF. CDR3 bases: TGTGCCAGCAGCCGCAAGGGGGCTTCCGGCTCACCCCTCCACTTT.